This TCR beta chain was identified in a study of CD8 T cells in Susac syndrome. Germline CDR1 and CDR2: LGHNA and YSLEER. The CDR3 covers 16 residues. Trimming took 4 bases from V and 1 from J, leaving 15 bases between them. TEMRA cells were FACS-enriched and CD8+ and CD4+ T cells negatively isolated. The RNA input was about 0.5 to 1 ug, and it was reverse transcribed with random hexamers. One entry per CDR3 protein, called by TCRdb with MiXCR from the immunoSEQ multiplex PCR reads. The sample has 20,000 to 25,000 distinct CDR3 sequences, 85% to 95% seen once. This clonotype was counted once. The sequenced material came from CD8+ T cells from PBMCs. This clonotype was sampled from a human donor in good health. The chain joins TRBV4-3 to TRBJ2-3, with D unresolved. The CDR3 nucleotides are TGCGCCAGCAGCCCAAACACTAATGTGGGCACAGATACGCAGTATTTT. Residues: CASSPNTNVGTDTQYF.